The entry below describes one T cell receptor (beta chain). This clonotype has just one count. There is no known antigen for this receptor. The record has no base qualities; no much larger clone is one base away. A single read constitutes weak evidence. This sample was included in a study of CD8 T cells in Susac syndrome (dated by TCRdb to 2018 to 2020). Broadly, across the study: Whether CD8+ T cell activation and differentiation in Susac syndrome was antigen driven was tested using repertoire sequencing. Findings and caveats that apply to the study as a whole: The number of individuals in the TCR sequencing and HLA analysis was acknowledged as relatively small.

High-throughput TCR beta sequencing profiled peripheral blood CD8+ and CD4+ T cells from healthy donors, Susac syndrome patients and multiple sclerosis patients. Healthy donors were age- and sex-matched controls. CD8+ TEMRA cells were enriched by FACS, while bulk CD8+ and CD4+ T cells were purified by magnetic negative isolation. Blood was drawn into EDTA tubes, processed within 24 hours, and PBMCs were isolated by density gradient centrifugation. PBMCs intended for TCR sequencing were frozen in liquid nitrogen and were later thawed in a 37 degrees C water bath. Purity of sorted or isolated CD4+, CD8+ and CD8+ TEMRA cells was at least 90%. RNA was extracted using the RNeasy kit, and roughly 0.5 to 1 ug of the RNA was reverse transcribed with random hexamers. The immunoSEQ multiplex PCR assay, which covers 54 Vbeta and 13 Jbeta segments, was used to amplify TCR beta CDR3 regions. Bias from PCR amplification was corrected by using a synthetic template baseline for primer optimization and for computational correction. The authors' pipeline ran thus. Reads were assigned to V, D and J genes according to IMGT and analyzed in immunoSEQ Analyzer, with only productive sequences retained. Clonality was computed as one minus Shannon entropy normalized by log2 of the number of productive unique sequences. For each patient and control, public and private clones were evaluated among the 100 most prevalent clones. Susac-specific clones were defined as absent from healthy and MS cohorts, 850 to 1,300 published viral clones and other ImmuneACCESS disease sequences. The public reads were reanalyzed by TCRdb: fastp trimming at Q25, MiXCR alignment, in-frame beta chains only. One record per CDR3 amino acid sequence lists the most common genes and DNA. These V and J calls are TCRdb output, not the study's own analysis. This sample gives about 160,000 distinct CDR3 sequences in total; around 95% of them show up just once. The ten largest clones represent around 0.13% of the sample.

At the junction V is shortened by 2 bases and J by 2 bases, with 12 bases in between. Including the terminal cysteine and phenylalanine, the CDR3 comprises 16 residues. The kept DNA is CDR3 alone, 48 bases in frame from the first base. CDR1 SSHAT and CDR2 FNYEAQ were looked up in the germline V gene (reference sequence). The clonotype originates from a human donor in good health. The sequence links TRBV7-7 to TRBJ2-2, with the D gene uncertain. Sequencing was performed on CD4+ T cells from PBMCs. CDR3 region: CASSLNGRFNTGELFF. The nucleotides are TGTGCCAGCAGCTTAAATGGGCGGTTTAACACCGGGGAGCTGTTTTTT.